The text below deals with one TCR beta chain. Its specificity is unknown. The same CDR3 is also encoded by other DNA sequences in this sample. This record comes from a study of shared clonotypes between healthy human individuals. Points from the study as a whole: Despite large depth, rarefaction showed incomplete sorted-subset sequencing.

The donors were all Caucasian adults (living in Nashville, Tennessee). The length of the CDR3 is 14 residues. V trimming: 3 bases; J trimming: 1 base; junction bases outside the gene matches: 0. CDR1 SGHAT and CDR2 FQNNGV come from the germline V gene. The assay was immunoSEQ multiplex PCR, and TCRdb's table has in-frame clones only and misses some. The sample records some 2.1 million clones, 85% to 95% being singletons. Sequenced: naive CD4+ T cells sorted from blood. Regarding subset: CD45RA+ positively selected. The J gene is TRBJ2-1, the V gene TRBV11-2; 7 bases match TRBD1. This clonotype was sampled from a man between 18 and 35 years old in good health. In DNA form, the CDR3 reads TGTGCCAGCAGCTTCAGGGGGTCCTACAATGAGCAGTTCTTC. The encoded protein is CASSFRGSYNEQFF.